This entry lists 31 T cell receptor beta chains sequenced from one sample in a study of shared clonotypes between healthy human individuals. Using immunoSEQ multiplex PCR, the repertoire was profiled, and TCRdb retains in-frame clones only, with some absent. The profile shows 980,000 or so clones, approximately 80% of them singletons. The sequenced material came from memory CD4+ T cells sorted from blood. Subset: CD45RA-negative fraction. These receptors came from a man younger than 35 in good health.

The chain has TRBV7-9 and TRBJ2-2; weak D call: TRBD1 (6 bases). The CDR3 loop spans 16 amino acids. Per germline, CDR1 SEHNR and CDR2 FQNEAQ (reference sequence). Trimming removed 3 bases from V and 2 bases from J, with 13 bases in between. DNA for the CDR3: TGTGCCAGCAGCTTGCGAGGGGGAGCAAACACCGGGGAGCTGTTTTTT. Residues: CASSLRGGANTGELFF. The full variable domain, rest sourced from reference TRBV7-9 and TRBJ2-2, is DTGVSQNPRHKITKRGQNVTFRCDPISEHNRLYWYRQTLGQGPEFLTYFQNEAQLEKSRLLSDRFSAERPKGSFSTLEIQRTEQGDSAMYLCASSLRGGANTGELFFGEGSRLTVL.

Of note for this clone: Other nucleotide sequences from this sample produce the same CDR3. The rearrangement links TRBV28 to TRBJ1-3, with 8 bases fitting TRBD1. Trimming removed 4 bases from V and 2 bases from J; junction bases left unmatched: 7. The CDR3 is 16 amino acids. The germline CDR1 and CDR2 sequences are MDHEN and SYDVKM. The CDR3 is CASSSPSGGAGNTIYF. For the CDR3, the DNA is TGTGCCAGCAGTTCACCCTCAGGGGGCGCTGGAAACACCATATATTTT.

The CDR3 region has the DNA TGTGCCAGCAGCGTAGCCCCGGGACCAGCCTACAATGAGCAGTTCTTC. It codes for CASSVAPGPAYNEQFF. The chain employs TRBV9 and TRBJ2-1; the D call may be TRBD1 or TRBD2 (5 bases each). The CDR3 extends over 16 amino acids. V was trimmed by 0 bases and J by 2 bases, leaving 12 bases between them. Germline assignment: CDR1 SGDLS and CDR2 YYNGEE.

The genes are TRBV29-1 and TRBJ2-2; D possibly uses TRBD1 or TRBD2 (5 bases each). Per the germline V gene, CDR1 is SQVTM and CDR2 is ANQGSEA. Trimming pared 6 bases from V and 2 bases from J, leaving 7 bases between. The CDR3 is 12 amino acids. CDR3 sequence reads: CSVRDNTGELFF. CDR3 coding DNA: TGCAGCGTAAGGGACAACACCGGGGAGCTGTTTTTT.

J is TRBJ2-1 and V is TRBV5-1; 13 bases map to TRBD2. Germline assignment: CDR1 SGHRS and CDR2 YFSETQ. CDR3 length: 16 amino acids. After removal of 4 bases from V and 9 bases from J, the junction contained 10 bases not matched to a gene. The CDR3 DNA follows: TGCGCCAGCAGCAGATGGACTAGCGGGAGTGGGGCTGAGCAGTTCTTC. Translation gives CASSRWTSGSGAEQFF.

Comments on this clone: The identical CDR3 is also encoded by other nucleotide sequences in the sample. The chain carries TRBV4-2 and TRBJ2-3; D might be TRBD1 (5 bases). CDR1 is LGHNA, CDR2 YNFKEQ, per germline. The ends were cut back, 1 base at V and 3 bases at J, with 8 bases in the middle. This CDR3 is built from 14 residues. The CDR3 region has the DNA TGTGCCAGCAGCCAAGGAAGGGGTACAGATACGCAGTATTTT. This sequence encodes CASSQGRGTDTQYF.

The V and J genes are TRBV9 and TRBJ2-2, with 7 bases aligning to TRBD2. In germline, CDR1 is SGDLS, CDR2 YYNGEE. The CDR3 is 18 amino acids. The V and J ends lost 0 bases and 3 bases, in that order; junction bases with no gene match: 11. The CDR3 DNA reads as TGTGCCAGCAGCGTAGGTTGGGGAGGGCCGCGTGACACCGGGGAGCTGTTTTTT. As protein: CASSVGWGGPRDTGELFF.

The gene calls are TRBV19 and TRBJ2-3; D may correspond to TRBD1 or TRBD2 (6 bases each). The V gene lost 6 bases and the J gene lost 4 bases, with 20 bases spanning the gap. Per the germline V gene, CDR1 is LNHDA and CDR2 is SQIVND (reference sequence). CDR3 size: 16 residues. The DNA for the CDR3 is TGTGCCAGTAGGCCGGCTTTTGAAGGGGGGCCAGATACGCAGTATTTT. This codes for CASRPAFEGGPDTQYF.

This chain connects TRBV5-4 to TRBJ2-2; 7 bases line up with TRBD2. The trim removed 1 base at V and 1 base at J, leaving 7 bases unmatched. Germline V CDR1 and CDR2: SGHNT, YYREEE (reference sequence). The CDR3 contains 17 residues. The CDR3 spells CASSLFGRGKNTGELFF. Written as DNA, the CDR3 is TGTGCCAGCAGCTTGTTCGGGCGGGGGAAGAACACCGGGGAGCTGTTTTTT.

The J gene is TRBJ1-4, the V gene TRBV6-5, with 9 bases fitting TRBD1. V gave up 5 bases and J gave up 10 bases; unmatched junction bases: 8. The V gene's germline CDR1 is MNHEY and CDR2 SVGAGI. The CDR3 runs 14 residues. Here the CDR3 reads CASSRDRGVGKLFF. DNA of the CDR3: TGTGCCAGCAGTCGCGACAGGGGGGTCGGAAAACTGTTTTTT.

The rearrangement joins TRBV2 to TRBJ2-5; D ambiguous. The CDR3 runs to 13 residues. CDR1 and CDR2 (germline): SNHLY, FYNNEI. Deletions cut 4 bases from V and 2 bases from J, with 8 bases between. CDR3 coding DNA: TGTGCCAGCAGTGTTGACACTCAAGAGACCCAGTACTTC. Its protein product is CASSVDTQETQYF. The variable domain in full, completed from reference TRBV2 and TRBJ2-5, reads EPEVTQTPSHQVTQMGQEVILRCVPISNHLYFYWYRQILGQKVEFLVSFYNNEISEKSEIFDDQFSVERPDGSNFTLKIRSTKLEDSAMYFCASSVDTQETQYFGPGTRLLVL.

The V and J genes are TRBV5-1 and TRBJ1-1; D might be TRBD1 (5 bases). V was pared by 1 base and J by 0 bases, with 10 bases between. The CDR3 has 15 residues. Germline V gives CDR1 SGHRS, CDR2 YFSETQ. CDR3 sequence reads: CASSLRAGMNTEAFF. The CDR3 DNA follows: TGCGCCAGCAGCTTGCGGGCAGGGATGAACACTGAAGCTTTCTTT.

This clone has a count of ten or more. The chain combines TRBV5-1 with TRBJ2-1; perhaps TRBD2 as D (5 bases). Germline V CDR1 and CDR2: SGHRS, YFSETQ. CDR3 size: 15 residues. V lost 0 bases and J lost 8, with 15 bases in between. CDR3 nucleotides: TGCGCCAGCAGCTTGGAGGTGGGAGTGGGCGATGAGCAGTTCTTC. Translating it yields CASSLEVGVGDEQFF.

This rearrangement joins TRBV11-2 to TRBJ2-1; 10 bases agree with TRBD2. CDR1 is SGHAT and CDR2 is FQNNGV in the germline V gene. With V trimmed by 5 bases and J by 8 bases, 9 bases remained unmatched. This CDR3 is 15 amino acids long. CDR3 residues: CASSTYSGRLDEQFF. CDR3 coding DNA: TGTGCCAGCAGCACCTATAGCGGGAGGTTGGATGAGCAGTTCTTC.

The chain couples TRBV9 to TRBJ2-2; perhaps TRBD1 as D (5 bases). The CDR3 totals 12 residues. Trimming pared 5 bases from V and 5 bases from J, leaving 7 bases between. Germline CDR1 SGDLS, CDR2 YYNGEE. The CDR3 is CASRGETGELFF. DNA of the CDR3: TGTGCCAGCAGAGGGGAAACCGGGGAGCTGTTTTTT.

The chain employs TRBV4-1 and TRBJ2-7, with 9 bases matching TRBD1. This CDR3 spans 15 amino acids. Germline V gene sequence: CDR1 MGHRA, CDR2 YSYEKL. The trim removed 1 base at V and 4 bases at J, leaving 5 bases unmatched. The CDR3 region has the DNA TGCGCCAGCAGCCAAGCGGACAGGGGTTGGTACGAGCAGTACTTC. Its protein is CASSQADRGWYEQYF.

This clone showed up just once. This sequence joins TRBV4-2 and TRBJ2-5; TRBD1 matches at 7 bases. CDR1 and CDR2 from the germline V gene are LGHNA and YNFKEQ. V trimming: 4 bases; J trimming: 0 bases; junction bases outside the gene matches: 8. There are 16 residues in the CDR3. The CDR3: CASSPEGQSNQETQYF. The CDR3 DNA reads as TGTGCCAGCAGCCCCGAGGGACAGTCCAACCAAGAGACCCAGTACTTC.

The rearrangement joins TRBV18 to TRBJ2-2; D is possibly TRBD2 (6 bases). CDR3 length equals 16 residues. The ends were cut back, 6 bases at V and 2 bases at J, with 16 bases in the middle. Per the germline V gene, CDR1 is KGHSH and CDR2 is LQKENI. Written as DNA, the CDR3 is TGTGCCAGCTCGATGAATACGGGACTTAACACCGGGGAGCTGTTTTTT. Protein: CASSMNTGLNTGELFF.

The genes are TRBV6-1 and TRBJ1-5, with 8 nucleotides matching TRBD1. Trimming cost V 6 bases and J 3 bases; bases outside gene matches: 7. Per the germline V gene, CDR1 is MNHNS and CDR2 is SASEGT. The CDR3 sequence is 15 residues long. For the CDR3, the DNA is TGTGCCAGCAGGAATTCGGGACAGGTCAATCAGCCCCAGCATTTT. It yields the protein CASRNSGQVNQPQHF.

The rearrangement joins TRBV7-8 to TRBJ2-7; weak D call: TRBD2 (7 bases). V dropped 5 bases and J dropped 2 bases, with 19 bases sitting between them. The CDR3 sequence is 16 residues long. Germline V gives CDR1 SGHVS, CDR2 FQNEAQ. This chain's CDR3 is CASSLEWSGTTYEQYF. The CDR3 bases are TGTGCCAGCAGCCTCGAATGGAGCGGGACAACCTACGAGCAGTACTTC.

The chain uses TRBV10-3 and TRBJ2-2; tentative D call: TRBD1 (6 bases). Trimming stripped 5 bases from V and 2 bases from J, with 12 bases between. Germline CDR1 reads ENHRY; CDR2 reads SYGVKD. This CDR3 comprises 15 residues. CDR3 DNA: TGTGCCATCAGTCTCAGGGGTACTAACACCGGGGAGCTGTTTTTT. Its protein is CAISLRGTNTGELFF.

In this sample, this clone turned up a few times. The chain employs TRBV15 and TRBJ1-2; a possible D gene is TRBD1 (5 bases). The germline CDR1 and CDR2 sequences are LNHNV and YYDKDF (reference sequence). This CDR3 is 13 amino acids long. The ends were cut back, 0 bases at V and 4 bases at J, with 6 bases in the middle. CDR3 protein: CATSRDRAYGYTF. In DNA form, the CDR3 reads TGTGCCACCAGCAGAGACAGGGCCTATGGCTACACCTTC.

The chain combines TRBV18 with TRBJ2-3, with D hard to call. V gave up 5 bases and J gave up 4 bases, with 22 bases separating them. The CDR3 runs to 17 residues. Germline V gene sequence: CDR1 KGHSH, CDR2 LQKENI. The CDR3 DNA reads TGTGCCAGCTCAACCGGCCGGACCGGAAACTTGGCAGATACGCAGTATTTT. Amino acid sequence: CASSTGRTGNLADTQYF. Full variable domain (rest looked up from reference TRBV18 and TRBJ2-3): NAGVMQNPRHLVRRRGQEARLRCSPMKGHSHVYWYRQLPEEGLKFMVYLQKENIIDESGMPKERFSAEFPKEGPSILRIQQVVRGDSAAYFCASSTGRTGNLADTQYFGPGTRLTVL.

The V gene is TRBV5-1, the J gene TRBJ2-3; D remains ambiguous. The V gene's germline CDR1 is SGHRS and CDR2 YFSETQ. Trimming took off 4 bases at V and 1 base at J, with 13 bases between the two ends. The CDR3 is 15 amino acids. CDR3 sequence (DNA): TGCGCCAGCAGCGAGAGGCAGGAACGCACAGATACGCAGTATTTT. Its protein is CASSERQERTDTQYF.

CDR3 DNA sequence: TGCGCCAGCAGCTTGGGAGGACTAGCGGGGGCTGGAGATACGCAGTATTTT. Translating gives CASSLGGLAGAGDTQYF. The rearrangement joins TRBV5-1 to TRBJ2-3; 13 nucleotides agree with TRBD2. This CDR3 contains 17 residues. With 0 bases clipped from V and 5 bases from J, the junction kept 6 bases outside the gene matches. CDR1 is SGHRS, CDR2 YFSETQ, per germline.

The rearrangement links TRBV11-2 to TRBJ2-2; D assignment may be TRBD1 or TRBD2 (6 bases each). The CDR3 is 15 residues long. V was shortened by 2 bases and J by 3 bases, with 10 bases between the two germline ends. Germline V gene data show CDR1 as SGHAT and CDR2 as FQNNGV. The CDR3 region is CASSLRGRYTGELFF. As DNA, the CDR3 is TGTGCCAGCAGCTTACGGGGGCGATACACCGGGGAGCTGTTTTTT.

In DNA, the CDR3 is TGTGCCAGCAGCCCAAACCGGGGACACAGCTCCTACGAGCAGTACTTC. It translates to CASSPNRGHSSYEQYF. This sequence joins TRBV7-2 and TRBJ2-7, with TRBD1 as a possible D gene (6 bases). Germline CDR1 and CDR2: SGHTA and FQGNSA. CDR3 length equals 16 residues. Trimming shortened V by 5 bases and J by 0 bases, and 17 bases separated the two germline ends. The full variable domain, with the rest looked up from reference TRBV7-2 and TRBJ2-7, is GAGVSQSPSNKVTEKGKDVELRCDPISGHTALYWYRQSLGQGLEFLIYFQGNSAPDKSGLPSDRFSAERTGGSVSTLTIQRTQQEDSAVYLCASSPNRGHSSYEQYFGPGTRLTVT.

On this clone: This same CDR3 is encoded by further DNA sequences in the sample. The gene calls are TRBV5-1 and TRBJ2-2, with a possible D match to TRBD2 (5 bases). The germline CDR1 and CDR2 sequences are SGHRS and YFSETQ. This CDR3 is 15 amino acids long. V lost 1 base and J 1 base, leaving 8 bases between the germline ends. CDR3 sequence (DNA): TGCGCCAGCAGCTTGTCGGCGGGGAACACCGGGGAGCTGTTTTTT. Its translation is CASSLSAGNTGELFF.

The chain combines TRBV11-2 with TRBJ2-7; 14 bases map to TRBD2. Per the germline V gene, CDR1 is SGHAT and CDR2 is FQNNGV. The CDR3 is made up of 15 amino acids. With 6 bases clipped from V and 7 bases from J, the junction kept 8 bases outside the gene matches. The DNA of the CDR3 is TGTGCCAGCAGTTGGACTAGCGGGGGGCCCTGGGAGCAGTACTTC. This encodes CASSWTSGGPWEQYF.

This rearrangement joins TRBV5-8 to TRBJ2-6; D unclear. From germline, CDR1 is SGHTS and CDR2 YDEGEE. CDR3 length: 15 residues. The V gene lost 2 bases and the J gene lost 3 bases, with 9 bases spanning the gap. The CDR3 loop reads CASSFPLGGANVLTF. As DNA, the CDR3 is TGTGCCAGCAGCTTTCCCCTGGGTGGGGCCAACGTCCTGACTTTC. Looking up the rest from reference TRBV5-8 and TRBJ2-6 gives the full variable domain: EAGVTQSPTHLIKTRGQQATLRCSPISGHTSVYWYQQALGLGLQFLLWYDEGEERNRGNFPPRFSGRQFPNYSSELNVNALELEDSALYLCASSFPLGGANVLTFGAGSRLTVL.

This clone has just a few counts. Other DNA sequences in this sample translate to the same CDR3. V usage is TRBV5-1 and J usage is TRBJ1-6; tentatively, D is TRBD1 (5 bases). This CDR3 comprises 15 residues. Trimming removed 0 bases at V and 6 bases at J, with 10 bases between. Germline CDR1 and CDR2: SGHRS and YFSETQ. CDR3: CASSLVAGINSPLHF. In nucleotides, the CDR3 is TGCGCCAGCAGCTTGGTGGCAGGGATTAATTCACCCCTCCACTTT.